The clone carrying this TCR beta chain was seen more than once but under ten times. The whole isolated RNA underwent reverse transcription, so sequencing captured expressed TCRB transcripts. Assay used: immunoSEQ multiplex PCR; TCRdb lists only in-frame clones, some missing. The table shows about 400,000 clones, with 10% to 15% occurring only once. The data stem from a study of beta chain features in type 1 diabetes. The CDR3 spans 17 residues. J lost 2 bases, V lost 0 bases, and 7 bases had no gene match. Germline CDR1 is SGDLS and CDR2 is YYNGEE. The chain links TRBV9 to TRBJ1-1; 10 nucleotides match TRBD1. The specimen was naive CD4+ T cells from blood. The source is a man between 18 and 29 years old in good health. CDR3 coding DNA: TGTGCCAGCAGCGTAGAGGGGACAGGGGTAGGCAACACTGAAGCTTTCTTT. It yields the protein CASSVEGTGVGNTEAFF.